This TCR beta chain was retrieved from a study of cytomegalovirus exposure and HLA in healthy donors (dated by TCRdb to the late 2010s). As for the study more broadly: An earlier analysis of 587 of the donors reported about 250 Gb of sequence data and 100 million to 130 million unique TCR beta sequences from 150 million to 200 million T cells. Around 320 gigabases of sequencing data and tens of millions of unique TCR sequences were included in an early release covering 550 to 800 HLA-typed donors. Of the 300 to 450 genotyped donors, roughly 80% were placed in the genetic ancestry cluster associated with self-reported Caucasian donors. The study was designed to test whether signatures of past pathogen exposure could be identified by cataloging public T cell receptors. The study profiled the T cell repertoires of hundreds of subjects by immunosequencing and related them to cytomegalovirus serostatus. A separate validation cohort of roughly 120 different subjects was used in addition to the 666-subject first cohort. High-throughput TCR immunosequencing, statistical association of individual TCRs with disease status, and machine learning were combined to predict cytomegalovirus infection status. To study patterns of TCR occurrence, a later analysis re-analyzed previously published TCR beta repertoires from several hundred donors and added high-resolution HLA genotyping. In the later analysis, no new phenotypic data were used to find candidate immune exposures; instead, reliance was placed on TCR beta sequences and their occurrence across donors. To decide whether each TCR beta V gene segment behaved as functional or pseudogenic, an earlier analysis of some 600 of the donors relied on high-throughput TCR beta sequencing. Donor age, sex, ethnicity and CMV serostatus were compiled alongside the repertoire data. In a later genetic analysis, genome-wide SNP genotypes for about three fifths of the roughly 670 donors were used, and that subset was treated as a discovery cohort. All discovery cohort repertoires had been generated using a single sequencing platform. HLA typing included class I and class II loci at four-digit resolution. The number of donors typed differed by locus, with 629-630 for A, B, C, DRB1 and DQB1, 522 for DQA1, over 600 for DPA1, and under 490 for DPB1. About five DR-DQ haplotypes were handled as single units for association and clustering, since linkage in the cohort was strong. Among 398 genotyped donors of the cohort, an average of approximately 230,000 unique TCR beta nucleotide sequences were sequenced per donor, roughly 18% of them non-productive. Results the study describes overall, beyond this receptor: In a later analysis, HLA-associated TCR beta chains showed more clonal expansion and lower generation probabilities than non-associated chains that were equally common. When HLA alleles, especially DR and DQ, strongly co-occurred, TCR associations were difficult to assign to individual alleles. In a later analysis, about 17,000 TCR beta sequences were associated with specific HLA alleles at a false discovery rate of 0.05. A few of the identified cytomegalovirus-associated TCR beta chains were confirmed in vitro to be specific for cytomegalovirus antigens. For the cohort, immune exposure information was limited to CMV serostatus. Sequencing depth was assumed to be roughly uniform across donors in the presence/absence analyses, though that assumption may not hold. According to a later genetic analysis, donors in an Asian-associated ancestry cluster had fewer N-insertions in productive TCRs than the approximately 610-donor mean. In an earlier analysis of 587 of the donors, most TCR beta V segments appeared in productive rearrangements about 87% or about 30% of the time, broadly matching IMGT annotations. In a later analysis, TCR association rates were found to vary across HLA loci, with the most associated TCRs seen for DRB1 alleles and the fewest for HLA-C alleles. Most TCR sequences were observed very rarely across donors, whereas some public TCRs were present in many individuals. In both the original and validation cohorts, the classifier was reported to diagnose cytomegalovirus status with high specificity and sensitivity. Correlated functional status among segregating V segments might reflect linkage disequilibrium, but an unknown experimental factor could not be ruled out. Only TCR beta chains were sequenced in this cohort, and the absence of alpha or paired-chain data limited detectable features. According to a later analysis, parvovirus B19, influenza, CMV and Epstein-Barr virus appeared linked to several top co-occurrence clusters. Because some donors lacked HLA typing at each locus, the association tests relied only on the typed subset. The authors suggested that the approach could potentially be extended to other disease states and immunological phenotypes. A further reported finding was that TCR beta sequences accurately predicted the HLA-A and HLA-B alleles for most subjects in the first cohort. Because counts were too low, about 18 rarely observed V segments, including chromosome 9 orphons, were left out of the earlier analysis of about 620 of the donors. Most CMV-associated TCR beta chains appeared to be HLA-restricted in a later analysis, and the HLA associations seemed to be driven largely by CMV exposure. A later genetic analysis associated a missense DCLRE1C variant with V-gene and J-gene trimming of TCR beta chains, and an independent cohort replicated the association. A total of 150 or so TCR beta chains were listed by the study as associated with cytomegalovirus. A group of highly shared sequence variants was considered likely to be a technical artifact of the sequencing pipeline. Because the 87-base-pair reads could not distinguish some IMGT-functional V segments, including TRBV6-2 and TRBV6-3, those segments were excluded.

The library was generated by the immunoSEQ multiplex PCR assay. For the multiplex PCR, a mixture combining 60 forward primers for TCR Vbeta segments and 13 reverse primers for TCR Jbeta segments was used. A multiplex PCR assay on genomic DNA amplified the CDR3 region of rearranged TCR beta genes. Amplified TCR beta libraries were sequenced as 87-base-pair reads on the Illumina HiSeq System. The authors' pipeline ran thus. In a later analysis, 80 million or so unique TCR beta chains were counted across the roughly 610 repertoires, and approximately 9.9 million of these chains were shared by at least two donors. Raw reads were error-corrected and collapsed into unique sequences with a nearest-neighbor algorithm that merged closely related sequences to remove PCR and sequencing errors. Alignment of CDR3 sequences to IMGT reference sequences was used to assign V, D and J gene segments. For a sequence to be retained, a match of at least six nucleotides to both a V gene segment and a J gene segment was required. Rearrangements were classified as productive when the CDR3 lacked stop codons and remained in frame with V and J, and all other rearrangements were classified as non-productive. CDR3 was defined according to IMGT convention as the region running from the second conserved V-encoded cysteine to the conserved J-encoded phenylalanine. Sequences without an unambiguous match to a single V gene segment were excluded from the earlier analysis of about 600 of the donors. In an earlier analysis of about 590 of the donors, a V segment was called functional when productive rearrangements were above 56.7%, and segregating when the standard deviation between donors exceeded 5%. A statistical classification framework was built for diagnosing cytomegalovirus status from the catalog of TCR beta chain sequences. In a later analysis, V and J genes were assigned by comparing TCR nucleotide sequences against IMGT/GENE-DB human TR gene sequences. In a later analysis, CDR3 sequences and most-parsimonious VDJ recombination scenarios were assigned using the TCRdist pipeline. In a later analysis, every TCR beta chain was defined by the combination of its CDR3 amino acid sequence and its V-gene family, and reads without a unique V-gene family were dropped. To address suspected cross-contamination and a sequencing artifact, a later analysis removed a few hundred highly shared, low-generation-probability nucleotide sequences. In a later analysis, a clonal expansion index for each public chain was calculated from normalized within-repertoire ranks of inferred template counts. Generation probabilities in a later analysis came from a VDJ recombination model fitted to out-of-frame rearrangements, and those results were checked against IGoR. In a later analysis, hypergeometric tests were used to score TCR-TCR, TCR-HLA and TCR-CMV co-occurrence, with a repertoire-size bias correction applied to TCR pairs. In a later analysis, false discovery rates were estimated by permuting HLA or CMV assignments 20 times. In a later analysis, co-occurring TCRs were grouped using DBSCAN, and TCRdist sequence similarity was added for clustering within HLA-allele-positive subsets. Co-occurrence clustering excluded repertoires with fewer than 30,000 or more than 120,000 public chains, plus five with anomalous nucleotide sharing. The immuneACCESS repertoire file appears here via TCRdb, limited to in-frame rearrangements. These files lack a portion of the clones; in checked studies, under half of the deficit traces to unresolved V genes, and the cause of the others is not known. V and J calls and clone size are those listed in that table; D and trimming were worked out from the DNA. For this sample there are fewer than 200,000 clones; around four fifths appear just once. The leading ten clones occupy less than 9% of the sample.

In total, roughly 710 healthy bone marrow donors made up the cohort. At the time of sampling, all cohort members were nominally healthy, though unrecorded immune exposures were likely present. The donor was CMV seropositive and belonged to the group of about 290 seropositive cohort members. A peripheral blood sample was provided by each donor, and peripheral blood mononuclear cells were used for TCR beta sequencing. The Qiagen DNeasy Blood Extraction Kit was used to extract genomic DNA from the blood cell samples. From cysteine to phenylalanine, the CDR3 is 12 amino acids long. The only DNA kept is the CDR3, 36 bases in frame from the first base. At the junction V is shortened by 5 bases and J by 6 bases, with 10 bases in between. CDR1 is given as SEHNR and CDR2 as FQNEAQ, both from the germline V gene (reference sequence). This clone was observed a handful of times. The antigen it binds to is not known. Qualities for individual bases were not recorded, and no much larger clone is one base off.

Recombination joined TRBV7-9 with TRBJ1-1; TRBD1 is a weak D gene call, 5 bases matching. This TCR was recovered from a male donor in good health and CMV-seropositive. The sample comprised PBMCs. The CDR3 here reads CASSPGAAEAFF. The nucleotides are TGTGCCAGCAGCCCTGGGGCCGCTGAAGCTTTCTTT.